The rows below give T cell receptor beta chains drawn from one sample of a study of cytomegalovirus exposure and HLA in healthy donors. This table comes from immunoSEQ multiplex PCR, and its TCRdb copy is limited to in-frame clones, with some not included. The sample has more than 85,000 clones; around 75% are singletons. The material sequenced was PBMCs. The receptors were sampled from a man between 25 and 39 years old in good health and CMV-seropositive. CDR3s include the opening cysteine and the closing phenylalanine or tryptophan. D genes are given only for firm matches. Clone size is given for some rows only: seen once, a few or many times, or a class if the clone is expanded.

.	TRBV5-1	.	TRBJ2-3	TGCGCCAGCAGTCAAGCGGCGAACACAGATACGCAGTATTTT	CASSQAANTDTQYF
.	TRBV30	.	TRBJ2-1	TGTGCCTGGAGCCCCGCGGGCAATGAGCAGTTCTTC	CAWSPAGNEQFF
.	TRBV6-1	.	TRBJ1-4	TGTGCCAGCAGTGAAGTGGACCGAGGAGGTGAAAAACTGTTTTTT	CASSEVDRGGEKLFF
.	TRBV7-2	.	TRBJ1-6	TGTGCCAGCAGCTTAGCGCGGACAAAATCACCCCTCCACTTT	CASSLARTKSPLHF
once	TRBV30	TRBD1	TRBJ1-3	TGTGCCTGGAGTCCGACTGGACAGGGGGCTGGAAACACCATATATTTT	CAWSPTGQGAGNTIYF
once	TRBV7-9	.	TRBJ2-6	TGTGCCACGTGGGGGCAGAGCGGGGCCAACGTCCTGACTTTC	CATWGQSGANVLTF
.	TRBV4-1	TRBD1	TRBJ2-7	TGCGCCAGCAGCCTGCGGGACAGGGACTACGAGCAGTACTTC	CASSLRDRDYEQYF
.	TRBV9	.	TRBJ1-1	TGTGCCAGCAGCGCATCAGGGATTGAGAACACTGAAGCTTTCTTT	CASSASGIENTEAFF
.	TRBV6-1	TRBD2	TRBJ2-7	TGTGCCAGCAGTGAAGCGTCCGGGGGGTACGAGCAGTACTTC	CASSEASGGYEQYF
.	TRBV21-1	.	TRBJ1-1	TGTGCCAGCAGCAAAGAGAGAGAGGGAGGGGAAACTGAAGCTTTCTTT	CASSKEREGGETEAFF
.	TRBV4-3	.	TRBJ2-2	TGCGCCAGCAGCCAAGATTTGAACTCGAACACCGGGGAGCTGTTTTTT	CASSQDLNSNTGELFF
.	TRBV5-1	TRBD2	TRBJ2-1	TGCGCCAGCAGCTTGGACCTTCTAGCGGGGCGCGAGCAGTTCTTC	CASSLDLLAGREQFF
.	TRBV4-1	.	TRBJ1-1	TGCGCCAGCAGCCTTGGGACTGAACCCCCAGCTTTCTTT	CASSLGTEPPAFF
.	TRBV4-1	.	TRBJ1-4	TGCGCCAGCAGCCTTACAGGTGCAACTAATGAAAAACTGTTTTTT	CASSLTGATNEKLFF
.	TRBV19	.	TRBJ2-1	TGTGCCAGTAGTATAGATCGATATTCCGGGCAGTTCTTC	CASSIDRYSGQFF
.	TRBV4-2	TRBD1	TRBJ1-1	TGTGCCAGCAGCCAAGGGGTAACAGGGGGCAACACTGAAGCTTTCTTT	CASSQGVTGGNTEAFF
.	TRBV18	.	TRBJ1-1	TGTGCCAGCTCAGGGGGGTTCACTGAAGCTTTCTTT	CASSGGFTEAFF
.	TRBV5-1	TRBD1	TRBJ1-2	TGCGCCAGCAGCCAACTCCAGGGGGACTATGGCTACACCTTC	CASSQLQGDYGYTF
once	TRBV6-1	.	TRBJ2-5	TGTGCCAGCAGTGTTAAAGAGACCCAGTACTTC	CASSVKETQYF
.	TRBV7-8	.	TRBJ1-5	TGTGCCAGCAGCCCAACGCCGGGAGGGAATCAGCCCCAGCATTTT	CASSPTPGGNQPQHF